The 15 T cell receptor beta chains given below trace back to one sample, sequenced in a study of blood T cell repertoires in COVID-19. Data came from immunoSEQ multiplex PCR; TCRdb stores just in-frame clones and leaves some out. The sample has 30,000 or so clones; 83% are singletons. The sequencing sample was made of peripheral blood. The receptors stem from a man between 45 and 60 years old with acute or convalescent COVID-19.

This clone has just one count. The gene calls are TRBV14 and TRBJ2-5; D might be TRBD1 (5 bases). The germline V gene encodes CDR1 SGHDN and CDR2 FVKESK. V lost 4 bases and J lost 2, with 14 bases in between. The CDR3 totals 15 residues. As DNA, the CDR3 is TGTGCCAGCAGCCCGGAAGGGGTCACTCAAGAGACCCAGTACTTC. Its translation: CASSPEGVTQETQYF.

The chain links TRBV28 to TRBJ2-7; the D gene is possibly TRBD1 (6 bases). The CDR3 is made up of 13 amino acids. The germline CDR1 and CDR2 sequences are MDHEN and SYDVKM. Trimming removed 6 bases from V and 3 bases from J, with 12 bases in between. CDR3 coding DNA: TGTGCCAGCAGGCAAAAGGGGGACTACGAGCAGTACTTC. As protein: CASRQKGDYEQYF.

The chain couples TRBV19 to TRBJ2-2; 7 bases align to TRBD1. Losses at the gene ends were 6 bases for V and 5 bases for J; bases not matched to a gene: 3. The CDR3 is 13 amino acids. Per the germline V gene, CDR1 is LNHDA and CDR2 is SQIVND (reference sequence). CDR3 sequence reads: CASRLQGTGELFF. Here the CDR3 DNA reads TGTGCCAGTAGGCTACAGGGGACCGGGGAGCTGTTTTTT.

In DNA, the CDR3 is TGTGCCAGCAGCGTACTCGAGTTACCATCACCCCTCCACTTT. Translation gives CASSVLELPSPLHF. This chain uses TRBV9 with TRBJ1-6; D gene unclear. V shed 1 base and J shed 10 bases, with 12 bases lying between them. The length of the CDR3 is 14 residues. CDR1 is SGDLS, CDR2 YYNGEE, per germline.

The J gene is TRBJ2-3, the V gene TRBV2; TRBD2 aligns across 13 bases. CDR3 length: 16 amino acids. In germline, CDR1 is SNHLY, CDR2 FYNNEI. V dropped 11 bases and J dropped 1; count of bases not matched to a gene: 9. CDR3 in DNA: TGTGCCGGGACTAGCGGGACTCCCCCCCGCACAGATACGCAGTATTTT. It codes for CAGTSGTPPRTDTQYF.

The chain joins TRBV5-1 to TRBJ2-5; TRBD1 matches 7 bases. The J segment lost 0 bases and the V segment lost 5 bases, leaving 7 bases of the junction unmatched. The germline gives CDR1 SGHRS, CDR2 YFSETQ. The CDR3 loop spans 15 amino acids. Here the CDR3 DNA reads TGCGCCAGCAGACTAAGACAGGGTTACCAAGAGACCCAGTACTTC. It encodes CASRLRQGYQETQYF. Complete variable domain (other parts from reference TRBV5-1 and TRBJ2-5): KAGVTQTPRYLIKTRGQQVTLSCSPISGHRSVSWYQQTPGQGLQFLFEYFSETQRNKGNFPGRFSGRQFSNSRSEMNVSTLELGDSALYLCASRLRQGYQETQYFGPGTRLLVL.

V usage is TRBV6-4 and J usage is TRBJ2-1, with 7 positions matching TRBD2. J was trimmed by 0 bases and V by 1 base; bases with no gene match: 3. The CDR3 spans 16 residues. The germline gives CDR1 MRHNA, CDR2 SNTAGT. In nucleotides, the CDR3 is TGTGCCAGCAGTGACTGGGGGGGGAGCTCCTACAATGAGCAGTTCTTC. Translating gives CASSDWGGSSYNEQFF.

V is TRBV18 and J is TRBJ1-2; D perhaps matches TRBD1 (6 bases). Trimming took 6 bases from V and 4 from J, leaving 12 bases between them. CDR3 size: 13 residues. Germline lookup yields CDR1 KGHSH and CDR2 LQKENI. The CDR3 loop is CASSDRSFYGYTF. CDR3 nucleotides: TGTGCCAGCTCCGACAGGTCTTTCTATGGCTACACCTTC. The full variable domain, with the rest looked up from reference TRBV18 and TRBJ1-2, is NAGVMQNPRHLVRRRGQEARLRCSPMKGHSHVYWYRQLPEEGLKFMVYLQKENIIDESGMPKERFSAEFPKEGPSILRIQQVVRGDSAAYFCASSDRSFYGYTFGSGTRLTVV.

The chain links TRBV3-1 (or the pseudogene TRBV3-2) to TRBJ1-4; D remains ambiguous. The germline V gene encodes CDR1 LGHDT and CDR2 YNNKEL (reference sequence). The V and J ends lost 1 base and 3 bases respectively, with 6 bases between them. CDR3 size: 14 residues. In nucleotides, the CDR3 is TGTGCCAGCAGCCAAGGGGCAGCTAATGAAAAACTGTTTTTT. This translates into CASSQGAANEKLFF.

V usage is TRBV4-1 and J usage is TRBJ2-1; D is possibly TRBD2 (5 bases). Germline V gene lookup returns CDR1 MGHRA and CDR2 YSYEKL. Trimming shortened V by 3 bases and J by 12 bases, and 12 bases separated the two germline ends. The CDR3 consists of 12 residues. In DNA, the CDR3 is TGCGCCAGCAGCCACCGACCCGGAGGGCAGTTCTTC. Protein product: CASSHRPGGQFF.

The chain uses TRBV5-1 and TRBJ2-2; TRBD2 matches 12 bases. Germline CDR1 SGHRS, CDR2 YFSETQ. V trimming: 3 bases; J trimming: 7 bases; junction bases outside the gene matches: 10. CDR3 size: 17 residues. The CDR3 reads CASSSTSGGLQGGELFF. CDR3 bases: TGCGCCAGCAGCTCGACTAGCGGGGGCCTTCAAGGCGGGGAGCTGTTTTTT.

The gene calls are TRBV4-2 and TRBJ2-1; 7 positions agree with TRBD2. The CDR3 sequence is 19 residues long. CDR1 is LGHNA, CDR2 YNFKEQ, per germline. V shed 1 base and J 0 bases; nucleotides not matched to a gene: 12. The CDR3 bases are TGTGCCAGCAGCCAAGCACAAGCGGGGTGGCCCAGCTCCTACAATGAGCAGTTCTTC. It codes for CASSQAQAGWPSSYNEQFF.

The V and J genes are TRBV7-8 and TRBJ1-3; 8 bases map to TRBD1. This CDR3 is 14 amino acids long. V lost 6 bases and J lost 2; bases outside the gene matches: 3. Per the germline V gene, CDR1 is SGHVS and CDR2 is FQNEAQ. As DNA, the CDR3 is TGTGCCAGCAGTGCACAGGGGGCTGGAAACACCATATATTTT. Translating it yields CASSAQGAGNTIYF.

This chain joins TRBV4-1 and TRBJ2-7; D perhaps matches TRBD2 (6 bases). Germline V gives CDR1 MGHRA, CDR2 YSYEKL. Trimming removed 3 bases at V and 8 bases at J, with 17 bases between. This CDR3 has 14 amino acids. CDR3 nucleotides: TGCGCCAGCAGCCATGAAGGGCCTAGCGACCAGCAGTACTTC. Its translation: CASSHEGPSDQQYF.

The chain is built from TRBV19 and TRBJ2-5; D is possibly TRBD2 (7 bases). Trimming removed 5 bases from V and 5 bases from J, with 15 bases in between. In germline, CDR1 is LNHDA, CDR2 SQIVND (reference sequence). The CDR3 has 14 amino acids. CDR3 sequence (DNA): TGTGCCAGTAGTTATGGGGGGGCCAGGGAGACCCAGTACTTC. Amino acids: CASSYGGARETQYF.